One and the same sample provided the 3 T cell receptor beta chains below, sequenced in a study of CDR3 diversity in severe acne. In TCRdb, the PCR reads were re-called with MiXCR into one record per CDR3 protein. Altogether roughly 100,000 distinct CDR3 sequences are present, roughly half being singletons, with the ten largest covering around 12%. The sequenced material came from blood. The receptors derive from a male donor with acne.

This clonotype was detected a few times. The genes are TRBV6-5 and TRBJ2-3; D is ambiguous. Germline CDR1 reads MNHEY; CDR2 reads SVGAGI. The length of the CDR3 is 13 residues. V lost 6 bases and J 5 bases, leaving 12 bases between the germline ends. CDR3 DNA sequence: TGTGCCAGCAGCCTGAAAATGGGAGATACGCAGTATTTT. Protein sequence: CASSLKMGDTQYF.

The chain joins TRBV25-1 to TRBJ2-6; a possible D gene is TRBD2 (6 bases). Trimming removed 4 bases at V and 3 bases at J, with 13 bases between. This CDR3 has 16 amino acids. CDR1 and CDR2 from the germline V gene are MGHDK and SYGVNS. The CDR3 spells CASSVAGISGANVLTF. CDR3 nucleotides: TGTGCCAGCAGTGTTGCGGGGATCAGTGGGGCCAACGTCCTGACTTTC.

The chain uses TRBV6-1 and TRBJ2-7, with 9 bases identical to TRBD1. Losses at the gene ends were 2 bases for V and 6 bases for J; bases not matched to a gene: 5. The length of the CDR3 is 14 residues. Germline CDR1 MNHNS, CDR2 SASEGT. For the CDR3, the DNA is TGTGCCAGCAGTGAATTTAGGGACAGGGCCGAGCAGTACGTC. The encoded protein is CASSEFRDRAEQYV.